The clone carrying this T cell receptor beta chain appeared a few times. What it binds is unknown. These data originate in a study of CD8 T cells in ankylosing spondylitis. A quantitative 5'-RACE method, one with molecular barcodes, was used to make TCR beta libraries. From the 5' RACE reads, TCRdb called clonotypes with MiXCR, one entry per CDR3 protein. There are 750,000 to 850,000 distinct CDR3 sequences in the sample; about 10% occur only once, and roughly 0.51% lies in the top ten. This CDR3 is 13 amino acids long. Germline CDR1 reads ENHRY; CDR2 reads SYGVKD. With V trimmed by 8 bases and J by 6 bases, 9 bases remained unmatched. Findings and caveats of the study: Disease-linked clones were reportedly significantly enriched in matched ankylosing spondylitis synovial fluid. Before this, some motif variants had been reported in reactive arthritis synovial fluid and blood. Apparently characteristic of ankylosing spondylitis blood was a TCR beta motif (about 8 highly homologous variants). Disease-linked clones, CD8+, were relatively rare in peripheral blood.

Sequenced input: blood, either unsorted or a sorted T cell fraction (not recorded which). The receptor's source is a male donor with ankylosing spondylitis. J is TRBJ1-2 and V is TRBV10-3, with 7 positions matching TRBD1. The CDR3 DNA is TGTGCCATCGCTGCGACAGGGTATAATGGCTACACCTTC. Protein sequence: CAIAATGYNGYTF.